The 21 T cell receptor beta chains below come from one sample, sequenced in a study of post-analysis software for immune sequencing data. Study results and caveats: When patients were compared with controls, about five TRBV segments were more frequent, TRBV5-6, TRBV5-1 and TRBV20-1 among them.

No antigens are known for them. The authors incorporated unique molecular identifiers into the TCR beta cDNA libraries. TCRdb re-analysed the PCR reads in MiXCR, keeping a single row per CDR3 protein. In the table there are around 200,000 distinct CDR3 sequences, approximately 28% of which are singletons. The specimen was blood. The source of these receptors is a girl aged 2 to 17 with multiple sclerosis.

This clonotype was seen at least ten times. This chain links TRBV2 with TRBJ2-1; no reliable D call. The CDR3 covers 12 residues. Trimming cost V 7 bases and J 7 bases, with 11 bases left between them. Germline V gene lookup returns CDR1 SNHLY and CDR2 FYNNEI. CDR3 coding DNA: TGTGCCAGCACCGAAACTCAGAATGAGCAGTTCTTC. Its translation: CASTETQNEQFF.

The CDR3 DNA reads TGTGCCAGCAGCCGCGGACAGGGTGTCTTCCGGGATACGCAGTATTTT. Encoded protein: CASSRGQGVFRDTQYF. The gene calls are TRBV28 and TRBJ2-3; 8 bases map to TRBD1. V lost 6 bases to trimming and J lost 6 bases; unmatched junction nucleotides: 14. The CDR3 is 16 residues long. Germline loops: CDR1 MDHEN, CDR2 SYDVKM.

The chain employs TRBV5-1 and TRBJ2-7; D not resolved. CDR3 size: 14 residues. CDR1 is SGHRS and CDR2 is YFSETQ in the germline V gene. V was trimmed by 4 bases and J by 6 bases, leaving 17 bases between them. In nucleotides, the CDR3 is TGCGCCAGCAGCATGTATGCGGATTCTCGCGAGCAGTACTTC. It translates to CASSMYADSREQYF. Variable domain in full (rest from reference TRBV5-1 and TRBJ2-7): KAGVTQTPRYLIKTRGQQVTLSCSPISGHRSVSWYQQTPGQGLQFLFEYFSETQRNKGNFPGRFSGRQFSNSRSEMNVSTLELGDSALYLCASSMYADSREQYFGPGTRLTVT.

This clonotype was seen more than once but under ten times. V is TRBV20-1 and J is TRBJ2-7, with D perhaps TRBD2 (6 bases). The CDR3 length is 14 residues. Germline V gene sequence: CDR1 DFQATT, CDR2 SNEGSKA (reference sequence). V was trimmed by 5 bases and J by 2 bases, leaving 16 bases between them. CDR3 amino acids: CSARSGTPPYEQYF. CDR3 nucleotides: TGCAGTGCTCGCTCCGGGACTCCACCCTACGAGCAGTACTTC.

This clonotype has only a few counts. The chain combines TRBV4-1 with TRBJ1-4; D unclear. Germline assignment: CDR1 MGHRA and CDR2 YSYEKL. V was clipped by 0 bases and J by 2 bases, with 16 bases between them. The CDR3 contains 18 residues. The DNA of the CDR3 is TGCGCCAGCAGCCAAGATCGGGGAGGGATGGTCACTAATGAAAAACTGTTTTTT. The encoded protein is CASSQDRGGMVTNEKLFF.

This clonotype was counted many times. V and J are TRBV6-1 and TRBJ2-1; 13 bases match TRBD2. The CDR3 length is 14 residues. Germline CDR1 reads MNHNS; CDR2 reads SASEGT. V was clipped by 4 bases and J by 10 bases; unmatched bases: 4. The chain's CDR3 is CASSGTSGRGEQFF. CDR3 in DNA: TGTGCCAGCAGTGGGACTAGCGGGAGAGGGGAGCAGTTCTTC.

This clonotype was recorded at least ten times. This rearrangement joins TRBV29-1 to TRBJ2-7; 9 bases are shared with TRBD1. The CDR3 extends over 11 amino acids. J lost 6 bases, V lost 6 bases, and 3 bases had no gene match. Germline lookup yields CDR1 SQVTM and CDR2 ANQGSEA. In DNA form, the CDR3 reads TGCAGCGTGGCGACAGGGGGCGAGCAGTACTTC. Residues: CSVATGGEQYF.

The chain combines TRBV9 with TRBJ2-2, with unresolved D. The CDR3 covers 15 residues. V was cut by 0 bases and J by 2 bases, with 8 bases left in between. The germline CDR1 and CDR2 sequences are SGDLS and YYNGEE. The CDR3 here is CASSVELGNTGELFF. Here the CDR3 DNA reads TGTGCCAGCAGCGTAGAGCTGGGAAACACCGGGGAGCTGTTTTTT. Full variable domain (missing parts from reference TRBV9 and TRBJ2-2): DSGVTQTPKHLITATGQRVTLRCSPRSGDLSVYWYQQSLDQGLQFLIQYYNGEERAKGNILERFSAQQFPDLHSELNLSSLELGDSALYFCASSVELGNTGELFFGEGSRLTVL.

This clonotype was counted only a few times. V gene TRBV7-9 combines with J gene TRBJ2-4, with 7 bases fitting TRBD1. This CDR3 region has 18 residues. Losses at the gene ends were 4 bases for V and 7 bases for J; bases not matched to a gene: 19. Looked up from germline, CDR1 is SEHNR and CDR2 is FQNEAQ (reference sequence). CDR3 residues: CASSYTTGVLQIGNIQYF. In DNA form, the CDR3 reads TGTGCCAGCAGCTACACCACAGGGGTGCTACAGATCGGGAACATTCAGTACTTC. Full variable domain (rest looked up from reference TRBV7-9 and TRBJ2-4): DTGVSQNPRHKITKRGQNVTFRCDPISEHNRLYWYRQTLGQGPEFLTYFQNEAQLEKSRLLSDRFSAERPKGSFSTLEIQRTEQGDSAMYLCASSYTTGVLQIGNIQYFGAGTRLSVL.

The V call is TRBV5-1, the J call TRBJ1-1; D ambiguous. V was cut by 0 bases and J by 1 base, with 13 bases left in between. This CDR3 has 16 amino acids. Germline CDR1 reads SGHRS; CDR2 reads YFSETQ. The CDR3 nucleotides read TGCGCCAGCAGCTTGGAGGATAGTGTGGCGAACACTGAAGCTTTCTTT. This translates into CASSLEDSVANTEAFF.

This clonotype has a handful of counts. The gene calls are TRBV30 and TRBJ2-7; TRBD1 or TRBD2 may be the D gene (5 bases each). This CDR3 contains 14 residues. The V gene lost 5 bases and the J gene lost 4 bases, with 18 bases spanning the gap. From germline, CDR1 is GTSNPN and CDR2 SVGIG (reference sequence). CDR3 DNA sequence: TGTGCCTGGGCCTTCGGGACCTCCGGGTACGAGCAGTACTTC. It yields the protein CAWAFGTSGYEQYF.

This clonotype was detected many times. CDR3 loop: CASSQDGVAGGLTDTQYF. DNA of the CDR3: TGCGCCAGCAGCCAAGACGGGGTAGCGGGAGGGTTAACAGATACGCAGTATTTT. V is TRBV4-1 and J is TRBJ2-3; 11 nucleotides agree with TRBD2. Germline assignment: CDR1 MGHRA and CDR2 YSYEKL. This CDR3 is 18 amino acids long. Unmatched junction bases numbered 8, after V lost 0 bases and J lost 3 bases.

For this clonotype: One junction end does not reproduce the germline sequence, and a read error may be involved. The chain joins TRBV5-1 to TRBJ1-1, with 9 bases that match TRBD1. This CDR3 is built from 15 residues. Per germline, CDR1 SGHRS and CDR2 YFSETQ. The chain's CDR3 is CASSRQGELKTEAFF. CDR3 nucleotide sequence: TGCGCCAGCAGCAGACAGGGGGAATTGAAGACTGAAGCTTTCTTT.

Many counts were recorded for this clonotype. The rearrangement links TRBV5-1 to TRBJ1-1; no clear D. Between the trimmed V and J ends, which lost 0 bases and 1 base, there was a span of 10 bases. CDR3 size: 15 residues. CDR1 is SGHRS and CDR2 is YFSETQ in the germline V gene. CDR3 bases: TGCGCCAGCAGCTTGGCCGGGCAGCGGAACACTGAAGCTTTCTTT. This gives the protein CASSLAGQRNTEAFF.

In this sample, this clonotype turned up many times. The chain carries TRBV18 and TRBJ2-1; unclear D gene. CDR1 and CDR2 (germline): KGHSH, LQKENI. This CDR3 contains 15 residues. The V and J ends lost 2 bases and 2 bases respectively, with 10 bases between them. In DNA form, the CDR3 reads TGTGCCAGCTCACCAGAGAGTCTAACCTACAATGAGCAGTTCTTC. This codes for CASSPESLTYNEQFF.

The sample holds many counts of this clonotype. V and J are TRBV7-2 and TRBJ1-2; 10 bases line up with TRBD1. V shed 4 bases, J shed 5 bases, and the junction held 4 bases outside the gene matches. CDR3 length equals 14 residues. In germline, CDR1 is SGHTA, CDR2 FQGNSA. CDR3 in amino acids: CASSSRTGGYGYTF. The CDR3 coding sequence is TGTGCCAGCAGCTCACGGACAGGGGGTTATGGCTACACCTTC.

This chain joins TRBV6-7 and TRBJ2-3, with 7 positions matching TRBD1. TRBV6-7 is given ORF status, its function remaining uncertain. The CDR3 extends over 17 amino acids. J was trimmed by 3 bases and V by 5 bases; bases with no gene match: 14. The CDR3: CASSHRDSPEVTDTQYF. DNA for the CDR3: TGTGCCAGCAGTCACCGGGACAGCCCCGAAGTTACAGATACGCAGTATTTT.

The V gene is TRBV6-2 or TRBV6-3, the J gene TRBJ1-2; D not certain. Trimming left V 0 bases short and J 1 base short, with 15 bases between. CDR1 and CDR2 (germline): MNHEY, SVGEGT. CDR3 length equals 17 residues. The CDR3 DNA follows: TGTGCCAGCAGTTACTCTCGATCCGGTGGGGTTAACTATGGCTACACCTTC. This gives the protein CASSYSRSGGVNYGYTF.

This clonotype has a handful of counts. The rearrangement joins TRBV28 to TRBJ2-7; no clear D. V lost 5 bases and J 2 bases, leaving 7 bases between the germline ends. The CDR3 consists of 12 residues. From germline, CDR1 is MDHEN and CDR2 SYDVKM. CDR3: CASSLVAYEQYF. In nucleotides, the CDR3 is TGTGCCAGCAGTCTGGTGGCCTACGAGCAGTACTTC.

This clonotype was picked up many times. The chain uses TRBV5-1 and TRBJ2-6, with D unclear. The CDR3 is 17 amino acids. V was trimmed by 0 bases and J by 4 bases, leaving 14 bases between them. Germline CDR1 reads SGHRS; CDR2 reads YFSETQ. CDR3 in amino acids: CASSLGVGLRGANVLTF. The CDR3 nucleotides read TGCGCCAGCAGCTTGGGCGTCGGTTTGCGGGGGGCCAACGTCCTGACTTTC.

This clonotype was picked up one time. The chain links TRBV12-3 or TRBV12-4 to TRBJ2-7, with 7 bases lining up with TRBD2. V gave up 6 bases and J gave up 6 bases; unmatched junction bases: 8. The CDR3 runs 13 residues. CDR3 sequence reads: CASRGRAGVEQYF. CDR3 coding DNA: TGTGCCAGCAGGGGGAGGGCCGGGGTCGAGCAGTACTTC.